This TCR beta chain was profiled in a study of blood T cell repertoires in COVID-19. Study in general: PBMCs, B-cell-depleted T cells, or T cells provided the cDNA or gDNA that made up the material.

The method was immunoSEQ multiplex PCR; TCRdb's version includes in-frame clones alone and lacks a portion of them. The sample records almost 300,000 clones, roughly 91% being singletons. The V gene lost 1 base and the J gene lost 2 bases, with 9 bases spanning the gap. This CDR3 has 14 residues. The chain uses TRBV5-3 and TRBJ1-1; perhaps TRBD1 as D (6 bases). TRBV5-3 is placed among ORFs of uncertain function. The sequence was collected from a woman in her thirties with COVID-19, enrolled during active disease. The sequencing sample was made of peripheral blood. CDR3 DNA sequence: TGTGCCAGAAGCTTGCGGGACACCAACACTGAAGCTTTCTTT. This codes for CARSLRDTNTEAFF.